These T cell receptor beta chains were read from a single sample in a study of OX40 agonist ivuxolimab in advanced cancers. Libraries were prepared by immunoSEQ multiplex PCR; TCRdb keeps only in-frame clonotypes and omits some of them. The sample contains about 32,000 clones, 80% to 95% of which appear only once. The specimen was CD4+ or CD8+ T cells sorted from blood, collected in a trial of the OX40 agonist ivuxolimab. These receptors were taken from an adult with an advanced solid tumor such as melanoma, head and neck, liver or kidney cancer. The CDR3 runs from the conserved cysteine through the conserved F or W. The D gene is left open where the match is weak. Part of the rows lack a size; the others show once, few, many or a class for expanded clones.

v_gene	d_gene	j_gene	abundance	CDR3aa	CDR3nt
TRBV5-5	.	TRBJ1-1	.	CASSDSPWGTEAFF	TGTGCCAGCAGCGACTCCCCCTGGGGCACTGAAGCTTTCTTT
TRBV9	.	TRBJ2-1	.	CASSVVTYNEQFF	TGTGCCAGCAGCGTAGTAACCTACAATGAGCAGTTCTTC
TRBV7-9	.	TRBJ2-7	.	CASSPDRDIYEQYF	TGTGCCAGCAGCCCCGACCGGGATATTTACGAGCAGTACTTC
TRBV21-1	.	TRBJ1-5	.	CASSSLRRPQGAHSNQPQHF	TGTGCCAGCAGCAGCCTCCGACGACCACAGGGGGCCCATAGCAATCAGCCCCAGCATTTT
TRBV9	TRBD2	TRBJ2-1	.	CASSPETSGVGDEQFF	TGTGCCAGCAGCCCCGAGACTAGCGGAGTGGGGGATGAGCAGTTCTTC
TRBV5-1	.	TRBJ1-5	.	CASSLVGSGEPQHF	TGCGCCAGCAGCCTGGTGGGTTCGGGTGAGCCCCAGCATTTT
TRBV6-5	.	TRBJ1-2	few	CASNKGLNYGYTF	TGTGCCAGCAACAAGGGACTTAACTATGGCTACACCTTC
TRBV7-9	.	TRBJ2-7	.	CASSPGIYEQYF	TGTGCCAGCAGCCCGGGGATCTACGAGCAGTACTTC
TRBV27	TRBD2	TRBJ2-3	.	CASSSGTSGVADTQYF	TGTGCCAGCAGTTCCGGGACTAGCGGGGTTGCAGATACGCAGTATTTT
TRBV9	TRBD2	TRBJ2-2	.	CASSAQILATWNTGELFF	TGTGCCAGCAGCGCACAGATACTAGCGACTTGGAACACCGGGGAGCTGTTTTTT
TRBV4-2	TRBD2	TRBJ2-1	.	CASSQTGISGADEQFF	TGTGCCAGCAGCCAAACCGGGATTAGCGGGGCTGATGAGCAGTTCTTC
TRBV9	TRBD2	TRBJ2-1	.	CASSASLAGGRLNEQFF	TGTGCCAGCAGCGCAAGTCTAGCGGGGGGGAGGCTCAATGAGCAGTTCTTC
TRBV5-1	TRBD2	TRBJ2-3	.	CASRLAGSTDTQYF	TGCGCCAGCAGGCTAGCGGGAAGCACAGATACGCAGTATTTT
TRBV4-1	.	TRBJ1-2	.	CASSQVGDNGYTF	TGCGCCAGCAGCCAAGTGGGAGACAATGGCTACACCTTC
TRBV27	.	TRBJ1-1	.	CASSLDPGGRTEAFF	TGTGCCAGCAGTTTGGACCCTGGGGGGCGGACTGAAGCTTTCTTT
TRBV19	TRBD1	TRBJ1-5	.	CASSIDRGTNQPQHF	TGTGCCAGTAGTATCGACAGGGGCACCAATCAGCCCCAGCATTTT
TRBV5-8	.	TRBJ2-1	.	CASSRFSYNEQFF	TGTGCCAGCAGCCGGTTCTCTTACAATGAGCAGTTCTTC
TRBV7-6	.	TRBJ2-2	.	CASSPTGANTGELFF	TGTGCCAGCAGCCCGACCGGGGCGAACACCGGGGAGCTGTTTTTT
TRBV4-1	.	TRBJ2-1	.	CASSQGWDNEQFF	TGCGCCAGCAGCCAAGGATGGGACAATGAGCAGTTCTTC
TRBV19	.	TRBJ1-2	few	CASSRMTDIYGYTF	TGTGCCAGCTCTAGAATGACAGATATCTATGGCTACACCTTC
TRBV6-5	TRBD1	TRBJ2-3	.	CASSYGTGVTDTQYF	TGTGCCAGCAGTTACGGGACAGGGGTGACAGATACGCAGTATTTT
TRBV27	TRBD2	TRBJ2-3	.	CASSLPGLSTDTQYF	TGTGCCAGCAGTTTACCGGGACTAAGCACAGATACGCAGTATTTT
TRBV19	TRBD1	TRBJ1-5	.	CASDSHRGGTHQPQHF	TGTGCCAGCGACAGCCACAGGGGAGGAACGCACCAGCCCCAGCATTTT
TRBV5-4	.	TRBJ2-7	.	CASSSEGSEQYF	TGTGCCAGCAGCTCCGAGGGCTCCGAGCAGTACTTC
TRBV5-5	.	TRBJ1-1	.	CASSLAVLLGPPNTEAFF	TGTGCCAGCAGCTTGGCCGTTTTACTGGGACCGCCGAACACTGAAGCTTTCTTT